Below are 24 T cell receptor beta chains sequenced from a single sample in a study of metastatic and nonmetastatic thyroid tumors. Thyroid surgery was preceded by no treatment in any patient. TCRdb re-called clones via MiXCR from the PCR reads. The table lists about 40,000 clones, roughly an eighth of them singletons. Sample: blood. These receptors were collected from a female donor with papillary thyroid cancer or a benign thyroid nodule (not recorded which). Some clones in this sample may be carry-over from other donors' samples.

This chain uses TRBV11-2 with TRBJ1-1; 9 bases are a match to TRBD1. V gave up 5 bases and J gave up 4 bases; unmatched junction bases: 11. The CDR3 totals 16 residues. Germline CDR1 and CDR2: SGHAT and FQNNGV. As DNA, the CDR3 is TGTGCCAGCAGCCCCCGACAGGGGGGCGATGGCACTGAAGCTTTCTTT. Translated, it gives CASSPRQGGDGTEAFF.

The chain links TRBV4-1 to TRBJ2-5, with D hard to call. The DNA end is a closer match to TRBJ2-1, so the J assignment may be wrong. Per germline, CDR1 MGHRA and CDR2 YSYEKL. The CDR3 is 14 residues long. CDR3 DNA sequence: TGCGCCAGCAGCCAAGAGGTCTTAAACAATGAGCAGTTCTTC. Its protein is CASSQEVLNNEQFF.

The table lists this clone with many counts. The chain employs TRBV19 and TRBJ2-1; weak D call: TRBD2 (5 bases). The CDR3 has 15 residues. The V and J ends lost 5 bases and 1 base respectively, with 12 bases between them. Germline CDR1 and CDR2: LNHDA and SQIVND (reference sequence). This CDR3 is CASSPEAVSYNEQFF. CDR3 nucleotides: TGTGCCAGTAGTCCGGAGGCGGTATCCTACAATGAGCAGTTCTTC.

This clone was observed at least ten times. This sequence joins TRBV25-1 and TRBJ2-7; D call uncertain. CDR1 is MGHDK and CDR2 is SYGVNS in the germline V gene. This CDR3 has 13 amino acids. V shed 4 bases and J shed 6 bases, with 13 bases lying between them. This chain's CDR3 is CASSVKGGGEQYF. The CDR3 DNA sequence: TGTGCCAGCAGTGTCAAGGGCGGTGGCGAGCAGTACTTC.

This clone was picked up many times. The rearrangement links TRBV2 to TRBJ2-1, with 11 bases matching TRBD2. Losses at the gene ends were 5 bases for V and 9 bases for J; bases not matched to a gene: 6. The CDR3 length is 14 residues. Germline CDR1 is SNHLY and CDR2 is FYNNEI. For the CDR3, the DNA is TGTGCCAGCAGTCTAACTAGCGGGAGAACTGAGCAGTTCTTC. Protein sequence: CASSLTSGRTEQFF.

CDR3 sequence reads: CAISQSRLAGNSYEQYF. In DNA form, the CDR3 reads TGTGCCATCAGTCAAAGTCGGCTAGCGGGTAACTCCTACGAGCAGTACTTC. V usage is TRBV10-3 and J usage is TRBJ2-7, with 8 bases lining up with TRBD2. The CDR3 has 17 residues. After removal of 5 bases from V and 0 bases from J, the junction contained 12 bases not matched to a gene. The germline V gene encodes CDR1 ENHRY and CDR2 SYGVKD.

This clone was observed at least ten times. The chain is built from TRBV6-1 and TRBJ2-7; possible D gene TRBD1, 5 bases. In germline, CDR1 is MNHNS, CDR2 SASEGT. Trimming removed 6 bases from V and 6 bases from J, with 21 bases in between. This CDR3 has 15 residues. CDR3: CASRPPLQGSGEQYF. The CDR3 DNA is TGTGCCAGCAGACCTCCCTTGCAGGGATCGGGCGAGCAGTACTTC.

J is TRBJ2-2 and V is TRBV6-2 or TRBV6-3, with D maybe TRBD1 (5 bases). The germline gives CDR1 MNHEY, CDR2 SVGEGT. The V gene lost 2 bases and the J gene lost 14 bases, with 15 bases spanning the gap. CDR3 length: 13 residues. For the CDR3, the DNA is TGTGCCAGCAGTTACACTGACAGTGATGTTCTGTTTTTT. It specifies CASSYTDSDVLFF.

This clone was seen at least ten times. The same CDR3 is also encoded by other DNA sequences in this sample. The V and J genes are TRBV28 and TRBJ2-1; the D is unclear. With 7 bases removed from V and 1 base from J, the gap between germline ends came to 8 bases. From germline, CDR1 is MDHEN and CDR2 SYDVKM. The CDR3 consists of 13 residues. The CDR3 protein is CASIKKSYNEQFF. CDR3 sequence (DNA): TGTGCCAGCATCAAAAAGTCCTACAATGAGCAGTTCTTC.

At least ten counts were recorded for this clone. The chain is built from TRBV5-1 and TRBJ1-2; a weak D match, TRBD1 (5 bases). The CDR3 length is 13 residues. Germline CDR1 reads SGHRS; CDR2 reads YFSETQ. V was pared by 0 bases and J by 4 bases, with 7 bases between. The CDR3 loop is CASSLDGTYGYTF. CDR3 sequence (DNA): TGCGCCAGCAGCTTGGACGGGACCTATGGCTACACCTTC.

The sample holds many counts of this clone. V gene TRBV18 combines with J gene TRBJ2-1; 9 nucleotides align to TRBD2. Trimming took 2 bases from V and 6 from J; bases not matched to a gene: 2. Germline V gene sequence: CDR1 KGHSH, CDR2 LQKENI. This CDR3 has 14 residues. CDR3 residues: CASSPAGGSNEQFF. The CDR3 DNA reads as TGTGCCAGCTCACCAGCGGGAGGGAGCAATGAGCAGTTCTTC.

The chain carries TRBV20-1 and TRBJ2-7; a possible D gene is TRBD2 (5 bases). Trimming pared 3 bases from V and 2 bases from J, leaving 14 bases between. Germline lookup yields CDR1 DFQATT and CDR2 SNEGSKA (reference sequence). The CDR3 has 14 residues. This CDR3 is CSARMTLGTYEQYF. DNA of the CDR3: TGCAGTGCTAGGATGACCCTCGGGACCTACGAGCAGTACTTC.

This clone was counted ten times or more. A read error may account for a junction end that differs from germline. The chain joins TRBV6-2 or TRBV6-3 to TRBJ1-1, with D tentatively TRBD1 (5 bases). The CDR3 spans 13 residues. The germline gives CDR1 MNHEY, CDR2 SVGEGT. The CDR3 region has the DNA TGTGCCAGCAGTTACTCGATTCAGGGTGAAGCTTCCTTT. Translated, it gives CASSYSIQGEASF.

This clone was recorded at least ten times. J is TRBJ2-3 and V is TRBV7-3; the D gene is possibly TRBD2 (5 bases). The CDR3 is made up of 13 amino acids. Germline V gene data show CDR1 as SGHTA and CDR2 as FQGTGA. The germline V and J ends were trimmed by 5 bases and 0 bases, with 6 bases remaining between them. CDR3 DNA: TGTGCCAGCAGCCGGACTAGCACAGATACGCAGTATTTT. Residues: CASSRTSTDTQYF.

This clone was observed at least ten times. This could be a read error, since a much larger clone is one nucleotide away. In DNA, the CDR3 is TGTGCCAGTAGTATAAGCGGGAGTGCCAATGAGCAGTTCTTC. This codes for CASSISGSANEQFF. The genes are TRBV19 and TRBJ2-1; 8 nucleotides align to TRBD2. The CDR3 sequence is 14 residues long. V dropped 2 bases and J dropped 6; count of bases not matched to a gene: 3. CDR1 is LNHDA and CDR2 is SQIVND in the germline V gene (reference sequence).

This clone was observed many times. The chain uses TRBV7-9 and TRBJ1-5, with TRBD1 as a possible D gene (6 bases). In germline, CDR1 is SEHNR, CDR2 FQNEAQ (reference sequence). V was pared by 5 bases and J by 0 bases, with 8 bases between. The CDR3 length is 14 residues. DNA of the CDR3: TGTGCCAGCAGCCAGGACAGTAGCAATCAGCCCCAGCATTTT. Protein sequence: CASSQDSSNQPQHF.

On this clone itself: Because the CDR3 is missing its conserved closing phenylalanine or tryptophan, this is likely a read error. V usage is TRBV12-3 or TRBV12-4 and J usage is TRBJ2-7, with TRBD2 matching over 10 bases. The trim removed 1 base at V and 2 bases at J, leaving 5 bases unmatched. This CDR3 spans 16 amino acids. The CDR3 is CASSLVLSGRAYEQYL. The DNA of the CDR3 is TGTGCCAGCAGTTTAGTATTGAGCGGGAGGGCCTACGAGCAGTACCTC.

Ten or more counts support this clone. The chain carries TRBV5-5 and TRBJ1-4; 7 bases are a match to TRBD1. The V segment lost 5 bases and the J segment 4 bases; nucleotides outside the gene matches: 8. Germline loops: CDR1 SGHKS, CDR2 YYEKEE (reference sequence). The CDR3 extends over 15 amino acids. CDR3 in DNA: TGTGCCAGCAGACTTCGGGACAGCATTAATGAAAAACTGTTTTTT. The encoded protein is CASRLRDSINEKLFF.

This clone appeared many times. This CDR3 reads CASSLGAANYGYTF. The CDR3 nucleotides read TGCGCCAGCAGCTTGGGGGCAGCCAACTATGGCTACACCTTC. The chain combines TRBV5-1 with TRBJ1-2; D remains unclear. The CDR3 covers 14 residues. Trimming took 0 bases from V and 2 from J, leaving 8 bases between them. Looked up from germline, CDR1 is SGHRS and CDR2 is YFSETQ.

A word on this clone: At one of its ends the junction is not consistent with the germline gene, which may arise from a read error. The identical CDR3 is also encoded by other nucleotide sequences in the sample. The CDR3 DNA reads TGTGCCAGCAGCCCCCGAATGAGCTGGGAGACACAGTACTTC. This codes for CASSPRMSWETQYF. The chain couples TRBV9 to TRBJ2-5; perhaps TRBD2 as D (5 bases). Germline V gene data show CDR1 as SGDLS and CDR2 as YYNGEE. CDR3 length: 14 amino acids.

This clone was seen many times. V gene TRBV30 combines with J gene TRBJ2-5; D unresolved. CDR3 length equals 12 residues. Trimming cost V 5 bases and J 1 base, with 8 bases left between them. The germline V gene encodes CDR1 GTSNPN and CDR2 SVGIG (reference sequence). The CDR3 DNA sequence: TGTGCCTGGGGTCCATCCCAAGAGACCCAGTACTTC. Translated, it gives CAWGPSQETQYF.

This clone was counted a few times. One base away lies a much larger clone, so this may be a sequencing read error. Other DNA sequences in the same sample also yield this CDR3. The V gene is TRBV5-1, the J gene TRBJ2-3; D is unresolved. The germline V gene encodes CDR1 SGHRS and CDR2 YFSETQ. The CDR3 has 14 residues. The CDR3 nucleotides are TGCGCCAGCAGCTTGGTAGACGGCACGGATACGCAGTATTTT. As protein: CASSLVDGTDTQYF.

Ten or more counts support this clone. The rearrangement links TRBV30 to TRBJ2-1; no firm D call. Trimming took off 3 bases at V and 4 bases at J, with 13 bases between the two ends. Germline CDR1 is GTSNPN and CDR2 is SVGIG (reference sequence). The CDR3 has 14 residues. The CDR3 DNA follows: TGTGCCTGGAGCCGGGCCGAATCTTACAATGAGCAGTTCTTC. Translated, it gives CAWSRAESYNEQFF.

V is TRBV27 and J is TRBJ2-7; a weak D match, TRBD1 (6 bases). The ends were cut back, 5 bases at V and 2 bases at J, with 16 bases in the middle. Germline V gene lookup returns CDR1 MNHEY and CDR2 SMNVEV (reference sequence). The CDR3 is 15 amino acids. The CDR3, as DNA: TGTGCCAGCAGTCTCTCAGGGACACGGCCCTACGAGCAGTACTTC. Its protein product is CASSLSGTRPYEQYF.